This record looks at one T cell receptor beta chain sequence and its context. The antigen it binds to is not known. The sample holds no much larger clone one base away, and base qualities are not on file. The source of the sample is a study of blood T cell repertoires in COVID-19 (dated by TCRdb to about 2020). For the study in its entirety: Collaborator samples came from the United States, Italy and Spain and covered acute and convalescent phases of COVID-19. The prospective study material was composed of cDNA or gDNA derived from T cells, B-cell-depleted T cells, or PBMCs. Subjects who had been exposed to COVID-19, were actively infected with it, or had recovered from it provided the deeply sampled blood TCRbeta repertoires that made up the dataset. The repertoires were released in a freely available public database meant as a resource for research on the immune response to SARS-CoV-2. The samples were drawn from the first 160 participants of the ongoing ImmuneRACE study and from 1,254 subjects provided by 6 global collaborators. A de-identified subject ID, COVID-19 status, age in years and sex were almost always included in the sample metadata. Where HLA class I and class II types were available, the types were taken from metadata supplied by the sample provider, not from assay-based typing.

The collaborating institutions used their own protocols to collect whole blood in K2EDTA tubes. Collaborator samples were shipped for TCRbeta analysis as frozen whole blood, isolated PBMCs, or DNA extracted from either sample type. The immunoSEQ Assay, a bias-controlled multiplex PCR, was used to amplify TCRbeta CDR3 regions from genomic DNA. Under the source paper's analysis protocol: The number of nucleated cells in each sample was estimated from the amplification of reference gene primers within the assay. To quantify the absolute abundance of each unique TCRbeta CDR3 rearrangement, sequence reads were collapsed and filtered. For each sample, productive Simpson clonality was calculated as the square root of Simpson's diversity index across productive rearrangements. TCRdb carries this immuneACCESS record with in-frame sequences only. Its versions omit some clonotypes, under half of them owing to an unresolved V gene in the studies checked, with the rest unexplained. The V and J calls and clone size were taken over from that table, and D and trimming were inferred from the DNA. The sample table records 110,000 or so clones; 80% to 85% of these occur just once. The ten largest make up 15% of the sample.

Study-wide conclusions, independent of this receptor: How much clinical and demographic metadata was included differed by source and by participant, and the metadata was provided uncurated.

The TCR comes from a woman aged 80 or over with acute or convalescent COVID-19. The source material was peripheral blood.

The CDR3 amino acid sequence is: CASSSGLAGEQYF. The DNA sequence reads TGTGCCAGCAGCTCAGGACTAGCCGGAGAGCAGTACTTC. The rearrangement combines TRBV7-9 with TRBJ2-7, and TRBD2 matches 8 of the central bases. The CDR3 runs 13 residues from the cysteine to the phenylalanine. The kept DNA is CDR3 alone, 39 bases in frame from the first base. The germline V gene (reference sequence) gives CDR1 as SEHNR and CDR2 as FQNEAQ. Compared with germline, V lacks 4 bases and J lacks 7 bases; bases without a gene match: 6. The full variable domain, completed from the reference TRBV7-9 and TRBJ2-7 proteins outside the CDR3, reads DTGVSQNPRHKITKRGQNVTFRCDPISEHNRLYWYRQTLGQGPEFLTYFQNEAQLEKSRLLSDRFSAERPKGSFSTLEIQRTEQGDSAMYLCASSSGLAGEQYFGPGTRLTVT.